The next 27 T cell receptor beta chains were all read from a single sample in a study of CD8 T cells in ankylosing spondylitis. TCRdb re-derived calls from the 5' RACE reads in MiXCR, one entry per CDR3 protein. The profile shows roughly 700,000 distinct CDR3 sequences, roughly 20% of them singletons. Broader study findings: For ankylosing spondylitis blood, a TCR beta motif of under 10 highly homologous variants appeared characteristic.

No antigens are known for them. Sequenced input: blood, either unsorted or a sorted T cell fraction (not recorded which). The receptors stem from a male donor with ankylosing spondylitis.

This sequence joins TRBV12-3 or TRBV12-4 and TRBJ2-7, with TRBD1 identical over 7 bases. The CDR3 runs 11 residues. V shed 6 bases, J shed 5 bases, and the junction held 1 base outside the gene matches. This chain's CDR3 is CASSTGDEQYF. In DNA form, the CDR3 reads TGTGCCAGCAGCACAGGGGACGAGCAGTACTTC.

The chain is built from TRBV12-3 or TRBV12-4 and TRBJ2-2; D unresolved. This CDR3 contains 12 residues. Trimming removed 5 bases from V and 7 bases from J, with 8 bases in between. The CDR3 protein is CASSPQVGELFF. In DNA, the CDR3 is TGTGCCAGCAGTCCGCAAGTCGGGGAGCTGTTTTTT.

This chain uses TRBV12-3 or TRBV12-4 with TRBJ2-3; no firm D call. The CDR3 loop spans 13 amino acids. Trimming stripped 6 bases from V and 4 bases from J, with 11 bases between. The chain's CDR3 is CASSHPDADTQYF. CDR3 DNA sequence: TGTGCCAGCAGCCACCCGGATGCAGATACGCAGTATTTT.

V and J are TRBV5-1 and TRBJ1-2; 7 bases are a match to TRBD1. The CDR3 is 15 residues long. CDR1 is SGHRS, CDR2 YFSETQ, per germline. The V gene end was trimmed by 4 bases and the J gene end by 2 bases; junction bases not matched to a gene: 8. CDR3 protein: CASSIRDSGNYGYTF. The CDR3 bases are TGCGCCAGCAGCATCCGGGACAGCGGGAACTATGGCTACACCTTC.

This clonotype came up a few times. This chain joins TRBV5-6 and TRBJ2-2; the D is unclear. V dropped 4 bases and J dropped 4 bases, with 17 bases sitting between them. Germline V lookup: CDR1 SGHDT, CDR2 YYEEEE. The CDR3 covers 16 residues. The CDR3 DNA reads as TGTGCCAGCAGCCACGGTGCCCAGAGAAGCACCGGGGAGCTGTTTTTT. Its protein product is CASSHGAQRSTGELFF.

The chain carries TRBV3-1 and TRBJ2-7; 11 bases map to TRBD2. The length of the CDR3 is 16 residues. The ends lost 2 bases at V and 3 bases at J; junction bases unmatched: 6. Germline CDR1 is LGHDT and CDR2 is YNNKEL (reference sequence). CDR3: CASSQSALAGVYEQYF. For the CDR3, the DNA is TGTGCCAGCAGCCAATCGGCACTAGCGGGGGTCTACGAGCAGTACTTC.

The chain recombines TRBV24-1 with TRBJ1-1, with no clear D. Trimming took 3 bases from V and 11 from J, leaving 15 bases between them. The length of the CDR3 is 13 residues. Germline V gene sequence: CDR1 KGHDR, CDR2 SFDVKD. CDR3 sequence reads: CATSDRTVTGAFF. CDR3 sequence (DNA): TGTGCCACCAGTGATCGGACCGTTACGGGGGCTTTCTTT.

This clonotype showed up just a few times. The V gene is TRBV6-5, the J gene TRBJ1-1; D not certain. V gave up 0 bases and J gave up 2 bases, with 10 bases separating them. Germline CDR1 is MNHEY and CDR2 is SVGAGI. CDR3 length: 15 residues. Written as DNA, the CDR3 is TGTGCCAGCAGTTACTCGATCAGGTCTAACACTGAAGCTTTCTTT. Translated: CASSYSIRSNTEAFF.

This clonotype has a count of ten or more. The rearrangement uses TRBV4-1 and TRBJ1-6; D gene unclear. Germline V gene data show CDR1 as MGHRA and CDR2 as YSYEKL. Trimming removed 4 bases at V and 4 bases at J, with 11 bases between. CDR3 size: 15 residues. Here the CDR3 reads CASSLLGSYNSPLHF. The CDR3 DNA follows: TGCGCCAGCAGCCTCCTAGGGTCTTATAATTCACCCCTCCACTTT.

This clonotype appeared many times. The chain is built from TRBV7-2 and TRBJ1-1, with unresolved D. Germline lookup yields CDR1 SGHTA and CDR2 FQGNSA. V was cut by 2 bases and J by 4 bases, with 8 bases left in between. The CDR3 is made up of 13 amino acids. The CDR3 region is CASSLSLGTEAFF. The CDR3 bases are TGTGCCAGCAGCTTAAGTCTCGGCACTGAAGCTTTCTTT.

This clonotype was seen a few times. The J gene is TRBJ2-1, the V gene TRBV12-3 or TRBV12-4, with 9 bases identical to TRBD1. V dropped 1 base and J dropped 7; count of bases not matched to a gene: 11. The CDR3 is 17 residues long. Written as DNA, the CDR3 is TGTGCCAGCAGTTTAGGAGGGACCGGGACAGGGTTGAATGAGCAGTTCTTC. It encodes CASSLGGTGTGLNEQFF.

This clonotype was detected a few times. The chain joins TRBV4-2 to TRBJ2-1, with no clear D. Per germline, CDR1 LGHNA and CDR2 YNFKEQ. CDR3 size: 15 residues. V lost 8 bases, J lost 1 base, and 15 bases lay in between. CDR3 bases: TGTGCCAGCCTTTTCGATGACCCTTCCTACAATGAGCAGTTCTTC. Its protein is CASLFDDPSYNEQFF.

This clonotype has a handful of counts. J is TRBJ2-5 and V is TRBV6-2 or TRBV6-3, with D unresolved. This CDR3 is 13 amino acids long. The germline V gene has CDR1 MNHEY and CDR2 SVGEGT. With 7 bases removed from V and 5 bases from J, the gap between germline ends came to 14 bases. CDR3 bases: TGTGCCAGCACCCAGTCTCAGCTGGAGACCCAGTACTTC. This translates into CASTQSQLETQYF.

V and J are TRBV4-3 and TRBJ1-6; D is perhaps TRBD1 (5 bases). The CDR3 covers 17 residues. The V and J ends lost 1 base and 0 bases respectively, with 10 bases between them. The germline V gene encodes CDR1 LGHNA and CDR2 YSLEER. CDR3 DNA: TGCGCCAGCAGCCAAGCGGTTGGGGGCTCCTATAATTCACCCCTCCACTTT. Its translation: CASSQAVGGSYNSPLHF.

This clonotype appeared a few times. The chain links TRBV5-1 to TRBJ1-2, with TRBD1 as a possible D gene (6 bases). Germline V gene data show CDR1 as SGHRS and CDR2 as YFSETQ. The V and J ends lost 4 bases and 2 bases respectively, with 12 bases between them. This CDR3 is built from 14 residues. The CDR3 DNA follows: TGCGCCAGCAGCGCTAATCAGGGGAACTATGGCTACACCTTC. Amino acids: CASSANQGNYGYTF.

In its sample, this clonotype was seen a few times. This rearrangement joins TRBV6-1 to TRBJ2-7, with 8 bases fitting TRBD2. The CDR3 totals 14 residues. Losses at the gene ends were 8 bases for V and 0 bases for J; bases not matched to a gene: 6. Germline V lookup: CDR1 MNHNS, CDR2 SASEGT. CDR3 nucleotide sequence: TGTGCCAGCGGGCAGCGGGGGATCTCCTACGAGCAGTACTTC. Translated, it gives CASGQRGISYEQYF.

This clonotype was recorded a few times. The rearrangement uses TRBV6-5 and TRBJ2-1, with 12 bases identical to TRBD2. The CDR3 runs to 18 residues. The germline gives CDR1 MNHEY, CDR2 SVGAGI. V was clipped by 5 bases and J by 0 bases; unmatched bases: 8. As DNA, the CDR3 is TGTGCCAGCAGTACTCGGACTAGCGGGGACAGCTCCTACAATGAGCAGTTCTTC. This translates into CASSTRTSGDSSYNEQFF.

This clonotype was detected ten times or more. The chain combines TRBV5-1 with TRBJ1-3; D is perhaps TRBD1 (5 bases). The CDR3 covers 15 residues. Germline CDR1 is SGHRS and CDR2 is YFSETQ. Trimming removed 4 bases from V and 2 bases from J, with 13 bases in between. The CDR3 DNA reads TGCGCCAGCAGCCCTGGGGGGATCACTGGAAACACCATATATTTT. Its protein is CASSPGGITGNTIYF.

A few counts support this clonotype. The rearrangement joins TRBV9 to TRBJ2-1; D is possibly TRBD1 (6 bases). The CDR3 spans 15 residues. V dropped 0 bases and J dropped 5 bases, with 12 bases sitting between them. Per germline, CDR1 SGDLS and CDR2 YYNGEE. The CDR3 nucleotides are TGTGCCAGCAGCGTAGCCCCACAGGGTAACAATGAGCAGTTCTTC. Translating it yields CASSVAPQGNNEQFF.

There are a few counts of this clonotype. The chain recombines TRBV20-1 with TRBJ2-3; 12 bases are shared with TRBD2. Germline V gene lookup returns CDR1 DFQATT and CDR2 SNEGSKA (reference sequence). This CDR3 comprises 16 residues. Losses at the gene ends were 5 bases for V and 3 bases for J; bases not matched to a gene: 9. The CDR3 bases are TGCAGTGCTTATCAGACTAGCGGGAGTTTGACAGATACGCAGTATTTT. Protein: CSAYQTSGSLTDTQYF.

The chain is built from TRBV9 and TRBJ2-5; D remains unclear. Germline assignment: CDR1 SGDLS and CDR2 YYNGEE. The CDR3 totals 15 residues. Between the trimmed V and J ends, which lost 3 bases and 2 bases, there was a span of 14 bases. CDR3 DNA: TGTGCCAGCAGCGCCGGCGGACGGTTACAAGAGACCCAGTACTTC. This encodes CASSAGGRLQETQYF.

This clonotype was counted at least ten times. The rearrangement uses TRBV12-3 or TRBV12-4 and TRBJ2-3, with D unresolved. V lost 6 bases, J lost 0 bases, and 4 bases lay in between. The CDR3 runs 12 residues. DNA for the CDR3: TGTGCCAGCAGGGAGAGCACAGATACGCAGTATTTT. This encodes CASRESTDTQYF.

The rearrangement uses TRBV20-1 and TRBJ2-3, with D uncertain. Germline CDR1 DFQATT, CDR2 SNEGSKA (reference sequence). The CDR3 extends over 12 amino acids. Trimming left V 0 bases short and J 5 bases short, with 6 bases between. For the CDR3, the DNA is TGCAGTGCTAGAGATCTAGGAGATACGCAGTATTTT. Its protein is CSARDLGDTQYF.

This clonotype was seen more than once but under ten times. For the CDR3, the DNA is TGCGCCAGCAGCTTGGTCCCGGGCTCCTACGAGCAGTACTTC. Protein sequence: CASSLVPGSYEQYF. This chain connects TRBV5-1 to TRBJ2-7; no reliable D call. The germline V gene encodes CDR1 SGHRS and CDR2 YFSETQ. The CDR3 loop spans 14 amino acids. Deletions cut 0 bases from V and 0 bases from J, with 7 bases between. Based on the CDR3 plus reference TRBV5-1 and TRBJ2-7, the full variable domain is KAGVTQTPRYLIKTRGQQVTLSCSPISGHRSVSWYQQTPGQGLQFLFEYFSETQRNKGNFPGRFSGRQFSNSRSEMNVSTLELGDSALYLCASSLVPGSYEQYFGPGTRLTVT.

V gene TRBV5-1 combines with J gene TRBJ1-5; no clear D gene. This CDR3 is 14 amino acids long. V was shortened by 0 bases and J by 3 bases, with 7 bases between the two germline ends. Germline assignment: CDR1 SGHRS and CDR2 YFSETQ. Here the CDR3 reads CASSLEQLNQPQHF. CDR3 in DNA: TGCGCCAGCAGCTTGGAACAGCTCAATCAGCCCCAGCATTTT.

The rearrangement joins TRBV5-5 to TRBJ2-1; D uncertain. The CDR3 has 14 residues. Trimming cost V 2 bases and J 9 bases, with 15 bases left between them. Germline V CDR1 and CDR2: SGHKS, YYEKEE (reference sequence). The CDR3 protein is CASSLGMVGFEQFF. The CDR3 DNA reads TGTGCCAGCAGCTTAGGGATGGTAGGGTTTGAGCAGTTCTTC. Filled out from reference TRBV5-5 and TRBJ2-1, the complete variable domain reads DAGVTQSPTHLIKTRGQQVTLRCSPISGHKSVSWYQQVLGQGPQFIFQYYEKEERGRGNFPDRFSARQFPNYSSELNVNALLLGDSALYLCASSLGMVGFEQFFGPGTRLTVL.

This clonotype was seen more than once but under ten times. The rearrangement links TRBV11-2 to TRBJ2-2; 7 bases map to TRBD1. Germline-derived CDR1 and CDR2 are SGHAT and FQNNGV. The CDR3 runs to 16 residues. The V gene end was trimmed by 1 base and the J gene end by 2 bases; junction bases not matched to a gene: 4. CDR3 sequence (DNA): TGTGCCAGCAGCTTAGCGGGACAGATAAACACCGGGGAGCTGTTTTTT. It yields the protein CASSLAGQINTGELFF.